The 28 T cell receptor beta chains presented below share a single source sample, sequenced in a study of T cell responses to AZD1222 COVID-19 vaccine. Assay used: immunoSEQ multiplex PCR; TCRdb lists only in-frame clones, some missing. This repertoire shows roughly 120,000 clones, around 88% found once; its top ten account for approximately 9.6%. The sequenced sample was peripheral blood, obtained on day 0 of AZD1222 vaccination. The source of these receptors is an adult in good health.

This chain connects TRBV4-3 to TRBJ2-1; 7 bases fit TRBD1. V shed 4 bases and J 5 bases; nucleotides not matched to a gene: 5. CDR1 LGHNA and CDR2 YSLEER come from the germline V gene. The CDR3 consists of 14 residues. CDR3 residues: CASSLGTANNEQFF. DNA of the CDR3: TGCGCCAGCAGCCTCGGGACAGCTAACAATGAGCAGTTCTTC.

The genes are TRBV23-1 and TRBJ2-1; 9 nucleotides agree with TRBD1. TRBV23-1 is an ORF, and what it does is uncertain. The length of the CDR3 is 16 residues. After removal of 0 bases from V and 5 bases from J, the junction contained 5 bases not matched to a gene. The CDR3 loop is CASSQSQGDRDNEQFF. CDR3 in DNA: TGCGCCAGCAGTCAATCGCAGGGGGACAGGGACAATGAGCAGTTCTTC.

The J gene is TRBJ2-7, the V gene TRBV10-3; D is unresolved. The CDR3 totals 12 residues. V was cut by 0 bases and J by 3 bases, with 3 bases left in between. Germline V gene data show CDR1 as ENHRY and CDR2 as SYGVKD. CDR3 nucleotides: TGTGCCATCAGTGAGTCGAACTACGAGCAGTACTTC. It translates to CAISESNYEQYF.

The chain uses TRBV19 and TRBJ1-5; D is ambiguous. Per germline, CDR1 LNHDA and CDR2 SQIVND (reference sequence). Trimming removed 5 bases at V and 2 bases at J, with 10 bases between. The CDR3 runs to 14 residues. The CDR3 loop reads CASSERNGNQPQHF. CDR3 coding DNA: TGTGCCAGTAGTGAGAGGAATGGCAATCAGCCCCAGCATTTT.

The CDR3 loop reads CASSSYPRTVARGYTF. CDR3 sequence (DNA): TGTGCCAGCAGCTCGTACCCGCGGACAGTTGCGAGGGGCTACACCTTC. The chain employs TRBV5-4 and TRBJ1-2; D is perhaps TRBD1 (6 bases). V dropped 3 bases and J dropped 8 bases, with 23 bases sitting between them. This CDR3 spans 16 amino acids. Germline V gene sequence: CDR1 SGHNT, CDR2 YYREEE (reference sequence).

The genes are TRBV11-2 and TRBJ2-2; 11 bases are shared with TRBD2. V shed 1 base, J shed 5 bases, and the junction held 9 bases outside the gene matches. This CDR3 comprises 18 residues. The germline V gene has CDR1 SGHAT and CDR2 FQNNGV. CDR3 sequence: CASSLVPTSGGRTGELFF. The CDR3 nucleotides are TGTGCCAGCAGCTTAGTCCCCACTAGCGGGGGTAGGACCGGGGAGCTGTTTTTT.

The V call is TRBV5-1, the J call TRBJ1-1; D perhaps matches TRBD1 (5 bases). V was trimmed by 0 bases and J by 2 bases, leaving 8 bases between them. The CDR3 loop spans 14 amino acids. CDR1 and CDR2 from the germline V gene are SGHRS and YFSETQ. The CDR3 is CASSLERGNTEAFF. The DNA of the CDR3 is TGCGCCAGCAGCTTGGAGCGGGGCAACACTGAAGCTTTCTTT.

This chain connects TRBV7-3 to TRBJ1-1, with D possibly TRBD1 on 6 matching bases. The V end was cut by 3 bases, the J end by 0 bases, with 14 bases between. Germline V CDR1 and CDR2: SGHTA, FQGTGA. The CDR3 runs to 16 residues. The CDR3 nucleotides are TGTGCCAGCAGCTTCGTGGGGGGGCCCATGAACACTGAAGCTTTCTTT. Translated, it gives CASSFVGGPMNTEAFF.

The chain combines TRBV6-5 with TRBJ2-1, with D perhaps matching TRBD2 (6 bases). This CDR3 is built from 15 residues. Germline CDR1 is MNHEY and CDR2 is SVGAGI. The V end lost 9 bases, the J end lost 2 bases, and 17 bases lay between the germline ends. The CDR3 DNA reads as TGTGCCAGTCCCCGGGGGTCGACCGCCTACAATGAGCAGTTCTTC. It is translated as CASPRGSTAYNEQFF.

The rearrangement links TRBV6-5 to TRBJ2-7; TRBD1 aligns across 7 bases. The CDR3 spans 15 residues. CDR1 is MNHEY and CDR2 is SVGAGI in the germline V gene. V dropped 0 bases and J dropped 1; count of bases not matched to a gene: 3. Here the CDR3 DNA reads TGTGCCAGCAGTTACTCGACAGGGATTTCCTACGAGCAGTACTTC. Protein sequence: CASSYSTGISYEQYF.

The V call is TRBV6-2 or TRBV6-3, the J call TRBJ2-1; tentative D call: TRBD2 (6 bases). Per germline, CDR1 MNHEY and CDR2 SVGEGT. The CDR3 is 15 amino acids. Trimming pared 3 bases from V and 0 bases from J, leaving 9 bases between. Here the CDR3 reads CASSYGRSSYNEQFF. CDR3 in DNA: TGTGCCAGCAGTTATGGGAGGAGCTCCTACAATGAGCAGTTCTTC.

The chain carries TRBV10-2 and TRBJ2-5, with 13 bases lining up with TRBD2. There are 16 residues in the CDR3. Germline V lookup: CDR1 WSHSY, CDR2 SAAADI. Unmatched junction bases numbered 4, after V lost 4 bases and J lost 2 bases. The CDR3 DNA follows: TGCGCCAGCAGTGCGACTAGCGGGAGGTCTCAAGAGACCCAGTACTTC. Translating it yields CASSATSGRSQETQYF.

The J gene is TRBJ2-5, the V gene TRBV29-1, with D unclear. This CDR3 region has 12 residues. Germline V CDR1 and CDR2: SQVTM, ANQGSEA. Trimming took 6 bases from V and 9 from J, leaving 17 bases between them. DNA of the CDR3: TGCAGCGTAGACCCGGACGACTCGGCCCAGTACTTC. This translates into CSVDPDDSAQYF.

The V gene is TRBV11-2, the J gene TRBJ2-3; D is ambiguous. The CDR3 is 16 amino acids. CDR1 and CDR2 (germline): SGHAT, FQNNGV. Trimming pared 4 bases from V and 2 bases from J, leaving 16 bases between. The CDR3 loop is CASSSTTTFTTDTQYF. In nucleotides, the CDR3 is TGTGCCAGCAGCTCAACCACGACATTTACCACAGATACGCAGTATTTT.

This clone was counted between two and nine times. The rearrangement uses TRBV9 and TRBJ1-4, with D hard to call. Germline assignment: CDR1 SGDLS and CDR2 YYNGEE. The CDR3 consists of 18 residues. The V end lost 2 bases, the J end lost 3 bases, and 20 bases lay between the germline ends. The CDR3 nucleotides read TGTGCCAGCAGCGTGGGTCACGATACCTCCTCCTCTAATGAAAAACTGTTTTTT. Translated, it gives CASSVGHDTSSSNEKLFF.

This clone was counted between two and nine times. The V and J genes are TRBV7-9 and TRBJ1-1; D uncertain. CDR1 SEHNR and CDR2 FQNEAQ come from the germline V gene (reference sequence). This CDR3 spans 12 amino acids. Trimming removed 5 bases at V and 10 bases at J, with 14 bases between. The CDR3 DNA follows: TGTGCCAGCAGCCTAAATGGGGAAAGAGCTTTCTTT. Translating it yields CASSLNGERAFF. Full variable domain (missing parts from reference TRBV7-9 and TRBJ1-1): DTGVSQNPRHKITKRGQNVTFRCDPISEHNRLYWYRQTLGQGPEFLTYFQNEAQLEKSRLLSDRFSAERPKGSFSTLEIQRTEQGDSAMYLCASSLNGERAFFGQGTRLTVV.

This chain uses TRBV6-5 with TRBJ2-3; no reliable D call. The CDR3 has 13 amino acids. V was pared by 6 bases and J by 3 bases, with 10 bases between. CDR1 and CDR2 from the germline V gene are MNHEY and SVGAGI. This CDR3 is CASRTDPTDTQYF. In nucleotides, the CDR3 is TGTGCCAGCAGAACAGATCCGACAGATACGCAGTATTTT.

In the case of this clone: Distinct nucleotide sequences in the sample also encode this CDR3. V and J are TRBV12-3 or TRBV12-4 and TRBJ1-2; 8 nucleotides agree with TRBD1. CDR3 length: 12 residues. The V gene end was trimmed by 5 bases and the J gene end by 8 bases; junction bases not matched to a gene: 4. CDR3 sequence: CASSGQGWGYTF. For the CDR3, the DNA is TGTGCCAGCAGTGGACAGGGCTGGGGCTACACCTTC.

The chain is built from TRBV5-1 and TRBJ1-2; D perhaps matches TRBD1 (6 bases). V shed 3 bases and J shed 1 base, with 13 bases lying between them. This CDR3 spans 15 amino acids. From germline, CDR1 is SGHRS and CDR2 YFSETQ. This chain's CDR3 is CASSWYYRDNYGYTF. The DNA for the CDR3 is TGCGCCAGCAGCTGGTACTACAGGGATAACTATGGCTACACCTTC.

This chain links TRBV11-1 with TRBJ2-1, with 7 bases identical to TRBD2. CDR3 length: 15 residues. The germline V gene has CDR1 SGHAT and CDR2 FQDESV (reference sequence). With 4 bases clipped from V and 4 bases from J, the junction kept 7 bases outside the gene matches. The chain's CDR3 is CASSSASGSYNEQFF. DNA of the CDR3: TGTGCCAGCAGCTCCGCTAGCGGTAGTTACAATGAGCAGTTCTTC.

The chain links TRBV11-2 to TRBJ1-1; D unresolved. Germline values: CDR1 SGHAT, CDR2 FQNNGV. The CDR3 extends over 15 amino acids. Trimming pared 3 bases from V and 1 base from J, leaving 12 bases between. The CDR3 DNA follows: TGTGCCAGCAGCTTTCGGGGTGAAGGGAACACTGAAGCTTTCTTT. Residues: CASSFRGEGNTEAFF. The whole variable domain, filled in from reference TRBV11-2 and TRBJ1-1, reads EAGVAQSPRYKIIEKRQSVAFWCNPISGHATLYWYQQILGQGPKLLIQFQNNGVVDDSQLPKDRFSAERLKGVDSTLKIQPAKLEDSAVYLCASSFRGEGNTEAFFGQGTRLTVV.

This chain connects TRBV6-5 to TRBJ2-3; no firm D call. Trimming left V 6 bases short and J 5 bases short, with 12 bases between. The CDR3 consists of 13 residues. The germline gives CDR1 MNHEY, CDR2 SVGAGI. CDR3 region: CASSTGRRDTQYF. The CDR3 coding sequence is TGTGCCAGCAGCACGGGCCGGAGAGATACGCAGTATTTT.

V is TRBV11-2 and J is TRBJ1-2; D is ambiguous. V was clipped by 4 bases and J by 6 bases, with 12 bases between them. This CDR3 comprises 13 residues. CDR1 SGHAT and CDR2 FQNNGV come from the germline V gene. The CDR3 sequence is CASSWRNMDGYTF. The CDR3 DNA reads as TGTGCCAGCAGCTGGCGAAATATGGATGGCTACACCTTC.

The chain joins TRBV29-1 to TRBJ2-7; D possibly corresponds to TRBD2 (6 bases). The CDR3 runs to 11 residues. The ends were cut back, 3 bases at V and 5 bases at J, with 8 bases in the middle. Germline assignment: CDR1 SQVTM and CDR2 ANQGSEA. CDR3: CSVDGEDEQYF. In nucleotides, the CDR3 is TGCAGCGTTGATGGGGAGGACGAGCAGTACTTC.

The CDR3 spells CASEGRLNTEAFF. The CDR3 DNA reads as TGTGCCAGTGAGGGACGCCTGAACACTGAAGCTTTCTTT. The chain uses TRBV19 and TRBJ1-1; the D gene is possibly TRBD1 (5 bases). Between the trimmed V and J ends, which lost 8 bases and 0 bases, there was a span of 10 bases. The CDR3 has 13 residues. Looked up from germline, CDR1 is LNHDA and CDR2 is SQIVND (reference sequence).

V and J are TRBV5-1 and TRBJ1-1, with 7 nucleotides matching TRBD1. The CDR3 sequence is 13 residues long. From germline, CDR1 is SGHRS and CDR2 YFSETQ. The V gene end was trimmed by 5 bases and the J gene end by 3 bases; junction bases not matched to a gene: 4. CDR3 region: CASRPTGDTEAFF. The CDR3 DNA sequence: TGCGCCAGCAGACCCACAGGGGACACTGAAGCTTTCTTT.

The chain has TRBV7-2 and TRBJ2-3; 11 bases agree with TRBD2. CDR3 length equals 17 residues. Germline assignment: CDR1 SGHTA and CDR2 FQGNSA. J lost 8 bases, V lost 0 bases, and 10 bases had no gene match. The CDR3, as DNA: TGTGCCAGCAGCTTAGCGACTAGCGGGATTGCAGGTGGTACGCAGTATTTT. This encodes CASSLATSGIAGGTQYF. Variable domain in full (rest from reference TRBV7-2 and TRBJ2-3): GAGVSQSPSNKVTEKGKDVELRCDPISGHTALYWYRQSLGQGLEFLIYFQGNSAPDKSGLPSDRFSAERTGGSVSTLTIQRTQQEDSAVYLCASSLATSGIAGGTQYFGPGTRLTVL.

The chain carries TRBV2 and TRBJ2-1; maybe TRBD2 (6 bases). CDR1 and CDR2 from the germline V gene are SNHLY and FYNNEI. V was pared by 4 bases and J by 6 bases, with 10 bases between. There are 13 residues in the CDR3. CDR3 coding DNA: TGTGCCAGCAGTGCCGGGACTGTCAATGAGCAGTTCTTC. It is translated as CASSAGTVNEQFF.